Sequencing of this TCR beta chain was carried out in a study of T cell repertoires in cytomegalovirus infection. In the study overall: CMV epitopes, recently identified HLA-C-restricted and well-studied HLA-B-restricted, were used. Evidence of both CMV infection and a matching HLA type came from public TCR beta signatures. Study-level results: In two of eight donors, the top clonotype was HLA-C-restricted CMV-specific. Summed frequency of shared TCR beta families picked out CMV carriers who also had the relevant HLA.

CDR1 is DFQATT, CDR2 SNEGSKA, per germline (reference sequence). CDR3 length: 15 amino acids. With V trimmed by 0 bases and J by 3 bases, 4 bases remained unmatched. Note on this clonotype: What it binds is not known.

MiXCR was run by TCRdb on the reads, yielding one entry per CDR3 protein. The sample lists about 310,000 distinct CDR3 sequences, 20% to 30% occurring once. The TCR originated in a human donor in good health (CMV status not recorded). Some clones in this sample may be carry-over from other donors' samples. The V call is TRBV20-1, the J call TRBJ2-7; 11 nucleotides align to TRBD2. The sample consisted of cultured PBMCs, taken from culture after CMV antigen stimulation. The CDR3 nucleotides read TGCAGTGCTAGAGATTATAGCGGGAGGGACTACGAGCAGTACTTC. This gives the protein CSARDYSGRDYEQYF.